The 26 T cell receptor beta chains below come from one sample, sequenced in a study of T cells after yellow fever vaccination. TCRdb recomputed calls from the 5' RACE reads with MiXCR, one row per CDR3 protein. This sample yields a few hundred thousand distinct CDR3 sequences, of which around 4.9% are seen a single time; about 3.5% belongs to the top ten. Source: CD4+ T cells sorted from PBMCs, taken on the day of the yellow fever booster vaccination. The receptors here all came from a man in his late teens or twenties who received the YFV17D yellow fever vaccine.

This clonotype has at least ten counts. DNA for the CDR3: TGCGCCAGCAGCCGTAATTGGGATCAAGAGACCCAGTACTTC. This encodes CASSRNWDQETQYF. The chain joins TRBV5-1 to TRBJ2-5; no clear D. The germline V gene has CDR1 SGHRS and CDR2 YFSETQ. CDR3 length: 14 amino acids. The germline V and J ends were trimmed by 4 bases and 2 bases, with 12 bases remaining between them.

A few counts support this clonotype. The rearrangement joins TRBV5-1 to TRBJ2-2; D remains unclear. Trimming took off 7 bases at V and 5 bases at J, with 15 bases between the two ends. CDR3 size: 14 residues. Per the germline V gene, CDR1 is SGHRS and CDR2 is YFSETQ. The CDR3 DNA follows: TGCGCCAGCCTACCCGACTTAGCAACCGGGGAGCTGTTTTTT. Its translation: CASLPDLATGELFF.

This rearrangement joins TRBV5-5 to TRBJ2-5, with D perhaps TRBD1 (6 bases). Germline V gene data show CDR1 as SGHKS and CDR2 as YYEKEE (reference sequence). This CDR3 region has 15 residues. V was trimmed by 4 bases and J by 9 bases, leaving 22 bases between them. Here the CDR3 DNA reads TGTGCCAGCAGCGGGGCGGACAGACAAGAGACGGCCCAGTACTTC. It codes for CASSGADRQETAQYF.

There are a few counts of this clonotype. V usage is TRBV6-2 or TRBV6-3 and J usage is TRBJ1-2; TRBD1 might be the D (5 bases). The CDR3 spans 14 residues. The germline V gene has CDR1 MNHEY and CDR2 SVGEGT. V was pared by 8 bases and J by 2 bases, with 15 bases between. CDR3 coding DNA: TGTGCCAGCGTAATAGGACACTTAAACTATGGCTACACCTTC. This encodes CASVIGHLNYGYTF.

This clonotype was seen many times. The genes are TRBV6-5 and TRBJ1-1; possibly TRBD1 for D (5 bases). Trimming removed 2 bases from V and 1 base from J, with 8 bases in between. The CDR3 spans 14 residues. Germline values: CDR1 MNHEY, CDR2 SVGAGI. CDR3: CASSYGAANTEAFF. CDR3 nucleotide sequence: TGTGCCAGCAGTTACGGGGCGGCGAACACTGAAGCTTTCTTT.

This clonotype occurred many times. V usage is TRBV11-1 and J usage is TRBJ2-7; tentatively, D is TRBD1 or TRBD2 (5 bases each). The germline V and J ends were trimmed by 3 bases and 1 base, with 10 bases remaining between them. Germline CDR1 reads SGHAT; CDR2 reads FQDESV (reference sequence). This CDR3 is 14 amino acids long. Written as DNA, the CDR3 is TGTGCCAGCAGCTTGGGGGACCTATCCTACGAGCAGTACGTC. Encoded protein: CASSLGDLSYEQYV.

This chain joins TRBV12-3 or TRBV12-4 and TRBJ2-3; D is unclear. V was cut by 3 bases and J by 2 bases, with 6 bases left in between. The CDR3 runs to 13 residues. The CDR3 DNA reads TGTGCCAGCAGTTTCAGTTACACAGATACGCAGTATTTT. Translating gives CASSFSYTDTQYF.

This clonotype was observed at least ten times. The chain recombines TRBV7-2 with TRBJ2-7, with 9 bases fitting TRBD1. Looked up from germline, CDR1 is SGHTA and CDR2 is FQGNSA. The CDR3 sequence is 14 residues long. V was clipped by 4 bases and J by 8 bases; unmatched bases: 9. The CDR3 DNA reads TGTGCCAGCAGCTCGACCTTAGACAGGGGGAAGCAGTACTTC. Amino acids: CASSSTLDRGKQYF.

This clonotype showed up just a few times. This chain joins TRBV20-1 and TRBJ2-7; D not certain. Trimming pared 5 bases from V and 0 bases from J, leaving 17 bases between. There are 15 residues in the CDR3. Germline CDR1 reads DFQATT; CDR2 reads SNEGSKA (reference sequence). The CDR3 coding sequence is TGCAGTGCTCGTGCCCCGGTGCGGAGCTCCTACGAGCAGTACTTC. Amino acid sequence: CSARAPVRSSYEQYF.

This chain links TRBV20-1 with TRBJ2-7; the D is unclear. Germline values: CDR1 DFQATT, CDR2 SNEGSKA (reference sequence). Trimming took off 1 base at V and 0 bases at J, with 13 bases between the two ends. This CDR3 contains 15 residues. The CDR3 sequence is CSARVFGPSSYEQYF. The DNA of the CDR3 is TGCAGTGCTAGAGTATTCGGACCAAGCTCCTACGAGCAGTACTTC.

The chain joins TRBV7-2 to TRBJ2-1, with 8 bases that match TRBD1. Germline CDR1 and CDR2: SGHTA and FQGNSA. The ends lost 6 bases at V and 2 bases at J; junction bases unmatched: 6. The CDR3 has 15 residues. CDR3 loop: CASSRTGRTYNEQFF. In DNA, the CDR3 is TGTGCCAGCAGTCGGACAGGGAGAACCTACAATGAGCAGTTCTTC.

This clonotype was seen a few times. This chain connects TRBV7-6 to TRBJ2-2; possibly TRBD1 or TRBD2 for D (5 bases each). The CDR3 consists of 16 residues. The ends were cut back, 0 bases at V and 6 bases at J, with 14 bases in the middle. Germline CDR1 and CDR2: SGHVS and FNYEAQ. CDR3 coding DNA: TGTGCCAGCAGCTTAGCGGGGGTGGTTTCCGCCGGGGAGCTGTTTTTT. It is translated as CASSLAGVVSAGELFF.

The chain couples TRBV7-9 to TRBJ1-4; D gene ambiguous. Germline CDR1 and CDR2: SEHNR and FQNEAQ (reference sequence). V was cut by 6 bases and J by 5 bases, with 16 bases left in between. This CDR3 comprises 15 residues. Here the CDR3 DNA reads TGTGCCAGCAGTTCTTCCGGCGGGTCGAATGAAAAACTGTTTTTT. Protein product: CASSSSGGSNEKLFF.

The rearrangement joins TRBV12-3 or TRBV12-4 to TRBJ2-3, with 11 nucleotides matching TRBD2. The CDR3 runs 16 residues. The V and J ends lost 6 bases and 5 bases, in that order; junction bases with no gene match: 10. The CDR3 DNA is TGTGCCAGCAGCCGCGCCCTAGCGGGGGGCGGAGATACGCAGTATTTT. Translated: CASSRALAGGGDTQYF.

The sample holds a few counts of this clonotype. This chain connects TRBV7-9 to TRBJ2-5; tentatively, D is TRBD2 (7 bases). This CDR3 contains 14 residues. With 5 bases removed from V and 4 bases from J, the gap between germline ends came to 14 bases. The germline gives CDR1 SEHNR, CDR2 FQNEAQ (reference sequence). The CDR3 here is CASSPRGAGETQYF. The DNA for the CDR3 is TGTGCCAGCAGCCCTCGGGGGGCTGGAGAGACCCAGTACTTC. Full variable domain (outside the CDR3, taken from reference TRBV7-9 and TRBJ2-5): DTGVSQNPRHKITKRGQNVTFRCDPISEHNRLYWYRQTLGQGPEFLTYFQNEAQLEKSRLLSDRFSAERPKGSFSTLEIQRTEQGDSAMYLCASSPRGAGETQYFGPGTRLLVL.

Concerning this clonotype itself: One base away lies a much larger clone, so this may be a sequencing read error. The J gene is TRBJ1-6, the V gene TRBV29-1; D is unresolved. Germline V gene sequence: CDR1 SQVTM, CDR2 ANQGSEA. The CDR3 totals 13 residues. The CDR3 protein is CSVGASSDSSLHF. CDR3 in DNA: TGCAGCGTTGGTGCCAGCTCCGATTCATCCCTCCACTTT.

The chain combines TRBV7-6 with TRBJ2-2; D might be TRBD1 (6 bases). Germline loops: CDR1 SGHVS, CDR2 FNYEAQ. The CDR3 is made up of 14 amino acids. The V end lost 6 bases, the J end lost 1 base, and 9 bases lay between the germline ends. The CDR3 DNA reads TGTGCCAGCAGATCGGACAGGAACACCGGGGAGCTGTTTTTT. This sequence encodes CASRSDRNTGELFF.

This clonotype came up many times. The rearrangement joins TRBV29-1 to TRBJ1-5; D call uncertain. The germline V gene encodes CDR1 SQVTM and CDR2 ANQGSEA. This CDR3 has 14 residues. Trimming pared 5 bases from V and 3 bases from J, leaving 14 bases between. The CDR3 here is CSVRTTENNQPQHF. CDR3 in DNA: TGCAGCGTTAGGACCACAGAGAACAATCAGCCCCAGCATTTT.

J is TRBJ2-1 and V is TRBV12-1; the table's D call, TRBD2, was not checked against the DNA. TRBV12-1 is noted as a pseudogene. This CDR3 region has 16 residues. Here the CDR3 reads CASSFPTGGPYNEQFF. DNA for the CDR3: TGTGCCAGCAGCTTTCCTACGGGGGGCCCTTACAATGAGCAGTTCTTC.

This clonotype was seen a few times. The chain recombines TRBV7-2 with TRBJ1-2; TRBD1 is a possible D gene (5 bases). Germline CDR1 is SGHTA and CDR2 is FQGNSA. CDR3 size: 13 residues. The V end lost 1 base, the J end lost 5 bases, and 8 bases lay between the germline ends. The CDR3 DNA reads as TGTGCCAGCAGCTTAGTCAGACAGTATGGCTACACCTTC. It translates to CASSLVRQYGYTF.

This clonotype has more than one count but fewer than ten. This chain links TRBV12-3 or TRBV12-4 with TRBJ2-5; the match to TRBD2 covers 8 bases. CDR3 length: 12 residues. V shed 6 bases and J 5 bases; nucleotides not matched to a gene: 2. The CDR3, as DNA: TGTGCCAGCAGGGGACTAGGGGAGACCCAGTACTTC. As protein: CASRGLGETQYF.

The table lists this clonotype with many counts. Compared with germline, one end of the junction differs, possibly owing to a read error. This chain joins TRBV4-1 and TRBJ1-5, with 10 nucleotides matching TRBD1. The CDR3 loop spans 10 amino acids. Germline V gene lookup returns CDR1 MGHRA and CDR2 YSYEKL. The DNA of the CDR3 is TGCGCCAGCAGAACCGGGACAGGGGATTTT. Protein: CASRTGTGDF.

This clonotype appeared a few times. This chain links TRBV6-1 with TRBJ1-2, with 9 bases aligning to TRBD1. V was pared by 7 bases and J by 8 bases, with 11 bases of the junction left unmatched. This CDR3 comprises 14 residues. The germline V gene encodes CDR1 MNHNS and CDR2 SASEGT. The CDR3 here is CASTAGQGKEGYTF. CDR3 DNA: TGTGCCAGCACCGCGGGACAGGGAAAAGAGGGCTACACCTTC.

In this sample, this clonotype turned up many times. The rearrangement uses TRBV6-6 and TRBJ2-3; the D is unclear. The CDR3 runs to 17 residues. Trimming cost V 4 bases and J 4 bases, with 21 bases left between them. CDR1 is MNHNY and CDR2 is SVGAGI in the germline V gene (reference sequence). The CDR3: CASSFRAGPTRADTQYF. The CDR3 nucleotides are TGTGCCAGCAGTTTCCGGGCCGGGCCCACAAGGGCAGATACGCAGTATTTT.

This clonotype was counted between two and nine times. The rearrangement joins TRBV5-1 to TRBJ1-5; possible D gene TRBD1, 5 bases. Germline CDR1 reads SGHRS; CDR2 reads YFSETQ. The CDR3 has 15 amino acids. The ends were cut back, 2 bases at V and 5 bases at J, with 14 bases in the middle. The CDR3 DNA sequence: TGCGCCAGCAGCTTTGACTCCGGGACCGATCAGCCCCAGCATTTT. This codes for CASSFDSGTDQPQHF. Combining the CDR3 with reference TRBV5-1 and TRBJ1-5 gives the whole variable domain KAGVTQTPRYLIKTRGQQVTLSCSPISGHRSVSWYQQTPGQGLQFLFEYFSETQRNKGNFPGRFSGRQFSNSRSEMNVSTLELGDSALYLCASSFDSGTDQPQHFGDGTRLSIL.

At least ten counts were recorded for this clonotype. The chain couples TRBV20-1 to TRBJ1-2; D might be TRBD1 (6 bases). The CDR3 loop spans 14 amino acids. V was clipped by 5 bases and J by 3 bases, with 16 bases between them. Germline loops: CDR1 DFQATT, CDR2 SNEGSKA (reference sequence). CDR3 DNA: TGCAGTGCTGACCCCCAGGGGCTGGACTATGGCTACACCTTC. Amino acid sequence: CSADPQGLDYGYTF.